Listed below are T cell receptor beta chains from one sample, sequenced in a study of regulatory T cells in long-lasting Graves disease. TCRdb re-called the multiplex PCR reads through MiXCR, storing one row per CDR3 protein. The sample contains 600,000 to 850,000 distinct CDR3 sequences, around 30% of which appear only once. The sequenced sample was peripheral blood mononuclear cells (PBMCs), obtained when the disease was refractory, from a patient treated with antithyroid drugs. These receptors all stem from a female donor with Graves disease. Each CDR3 is given with its conserved first and last residue. The D gene is left open where the match is weak. Clone size, where shown, is once, few, many, or a class for clones that have expanded.

J | size | V | D | DNA | CDR3
TRBJ1-2 | few | TRBV19 | - | TGTGCCAGTAGTGACGGAGGACAGATCCTCTATGGCTACACCTTC | CASSDGGQILYGYTF
TRBJ1-1 | - | TRBV30 | TRBD1 | TGTGCCTGCCGCAGGGGGCAGGACACTGAAGCTTTCTTT | CACRRGQDTEAFF
TRBJ1-1 | few | TRBV19 | - | TGTGCCAGTAGTATAGCCGAGGGGATGAACACTGAAGCTTTCTTT | CASSIAEGMNTEAFF
TRBJ1-5 | few | TRBV5-1 | - | TGCGCCAGCAGGTTGGATGGAAGCAATCAGCCCCAGCATTTT | CASRLDGSNQPQHF
TRBJ1-2 | many | TRBV6-1 | TRBD1 | TGTGCCAGCAGGGAAACAGGGGGTGGTGGCTACACCTTC | CASRETGGGGYTF
TRBJ2-7 | few | TRBV11-2 | - | TGTGCCAGCAGCGTTGGGAGGGGGCTCGAGCAGTACTTC | CASSVGRGLEQYF
TRBJ2-2 | - | TRBV9 | - | TGTGCCAGCAGCGGGGGTGGCTTTACCGGGGAGCTGTTTTTT | CASSGGGFTGELFF
TRBJ2-1 | - | TRBV11-3 | TRBD1 | TGTGCCAGCAGCTTAGAAGGGACAGGGGTGTACAATGAGCAGTTCTTC | CASSLEGTGVYNEQFF
TRBJ2-2 | - | TRBV6-5 | - | TGTGCCAGCAGTTATAGACAGTGGGGGAGCGGGTCCGGGGAGCTGTTTTTT | CASSYRQWGSGSGELFF
TRBJ1-6 | - | TRBV6-9 | - | TGTGCCAGCAGTTGGACAGTAAACAATAATTCACCCCTCCACTTT | CASSWTVNNNSPLHF
TRBJ1-1 | - | TRBV11-2 | - | TGTGCCAGCAGCTTGGGGGGGGGTCTCACTTACACTGAAGCTTTCTTT | CASSLGGGLTYTEAFF
TRBJ1-1 | - | TRBV11-1 | - | TGTGCCAGCAGCTTAAACGGGGCAGGGAACACTGAAGCTTTCTTT | CASSLNGAGNTEAFF
TRBJ1-2 | once | TRBV29-1 | - | TGCAGCGTTGTCCACGGGGACTATGGCTACACCTTC | CSVVHGDYGYTF
TRBJ2-1 | many | TRBV11-1 | - | TGTGCCAGCAGCTTTATGATTGTGACGGAGCAGTTCTTC | CASSFMIVTEQFF
TRBJ1-6 | few | TRBV19 | - | TGTGCCAGTAGTATAGAATCGGGGGACGGGAATTCACCCCTCCACTTT | CASSIESGDGNSPLHF
TRBJ1-1 | - | TRBV9 | - | TGTGCCAGCAGCGTAGGACACACGTACACTGAAGCTTTCTTT | CASSVGHTYTEAFF
TRBJ1-1 | - | TRBV11-2 | - | TGTGCCAGCAGCTTGGCGCAGGAAAGTAAAGCTTTCTTT | CASSLAQESKAFF
TRBJ2-5 | few | TRBV5-5 | - | TGTGCCAGCAGCACGACAGCGTCCCAAGAGACCCAGTACTTC | CASSTTASQETQYF
TRBJ1-5 | few | TRBV28 | TRBD1 | TGTGCCAGCAGTTTAGTGGGACAGATTCAGCCCCAGCATTTT | CASSLVGQIQPQHF
TRBJ1-2 | - | TRBV29-1 | TRBD1 | TGCAGCGTCAAGACAGGGGGCTATAGCTACACCTTC | CSVKTGGYSYTF
TRBJ2-2 | - | TRBV9 | - | TGTGCCAGCGCCATCCACGGGGAGCTGTTTTTT | CASAIHGELFF
TRBJ2-7 | many | TRBV12-3/TRBV12-4 | TRBD2 | TGTGCCAGCACGAACGGGGCGGGAAGCGGGAGGGGATACGAGCAGTACTTC | CASTNGAGSGRGYEQYF
TRBJ2-5 | - | TRBV7-3 | - | TGTGCCAGCAGCTCCCGGGACCGCGTAAAGGAGACCCAGTACTTC | CASSSRDRVKETQYF
TRBJ2-3 | - | TRBV12-3/TRBV12-4 | TRBD2 | TGTGCCAGCAGTCCTTGGACTAGCGGGAGCACAGATACGCAGTATTTT | CASSPWTSGSTDTQYF
TRBJ1-2 | - | TRBV6-1 | - | TGTGCCAGCAAAGAACCCTCCAAAGGGGGCTACACCTTC | CASKEPSKGGYTF
TRBJ1-5 | - | TRBV2 | - | TGTGCCAGCAGCGAGGGAGGCAGAGCAAATCAGCCCCAGCATTTT | CASSEGGRANQPQHF
TRBJ1-5 | - | TRBV29-1 | - | TGCAGCGCCATATACAGGAATCAGCCCCAGCATTTT | CSAIYRNQPQHF
TRBJ1-2 | many | TRBV28 | - | TGTGCCAGCAGTTTCGGACAGCCTGGCTATGGCTACACCTTC | CASSFGQPGYGYTF
TRBJ2-1 | few | TRBV12-3/TRBV12-4 | TRBD2 | TGTGCCAGCAGTTTTGTGGCTAGCGGGAGAAGGGCGTTATGGAATGAGCAGTTCTTC | CASSFVASGRRALWNEQFF
TRBJ1-6 | - | TRBV6-1 | - | TGTGCCAGCACAGCGAACGCGGGATCACCCCTCCACTTT | CASTANAGSPLHF
TRBJ2-2 | - | TRBV2 | TRBD2 | TGTGCCAGCAGTGAAGCCGGGGGGGGGGTAAGGACCGGGGAGCTGTTTTTT | CASSEAGGGVRTGELFF
TRBJ1-1 | few | TRBV30 | - | TGTGCCTGGACCCAGATGGTAGCTTTCTTT | CAWTQMVAFF
TRBJ1-1 | many | TRBV2 | - | TGTGCCAGCAGTGGGGGCGGGGGCACTGAAGCTTTCTTT | CASSGGGGTEAFF
TRBJ2-1 | - | TRBV15 | TRBD2 | TGTGCCACCAGCAGAGCCAGCGGGGCCAATGAGCAGTTCTTC | CATSRASGANEQFF
TRBJ2-7 | - | TRBV11-1 | TRBD1 | TGTGCCAGCAGCTACGGACAGGGGCTATCCTACGAGCAGTACTTC | CASSYGQGLSYEQYF
TRBJ1-6 | many | TRBV6-2/TRBV6-3 | - | TGTGCCAGCAGTTACAGGGGGTTTGAGTCACCCCTCCACTTT | CASSYRGFESPLHF
TRBJ1-2 | - | TRBV9 | TRBD1 | TGTGCCAGCAGCGCCAGACAGGGGGCGGGCTATGGCTACACCTTC | CASSARQGAGYGYTF
TRBJ2-1 | few | TRBV12-3/TRBV12-4 | - | TGTGCCAGCACCACATCGGGGCTCTACAATGAGCAGTTCTTC | CASTTSGLYNEQFF
TRBJ1-2 | - | TRBV28 | - | TGTGCCAGCAGTTTCCGAATCTATGGCTACACCTTC | CASSFRIYGYTF
TRBJ1-5 | - | TRBV5-5 | TRBD1 | TGTGCCAGCAGCCCAACCACAGGGGGCCCCAATCAGCCCCAGCATTTT | CASSPTTGGPNQPQHF
TRBJ1-3 | few | TRBV6-2/TRBV6-3 | - | TGTGCCAGCAGTTACTCGGGGGGCCAGAGAAACACCATATATTTT | CASSYSGGQRNTIYF
TRBJ2-7 | many | TRBV12-3/TRBV12-4 | TRBD2 | TGTGCCAGCGGCGGGACTAGCGCTACCTACGAGCAGTACTTC | CASGGTSATYEQYF
TRBJ1-1 | - | TRBV10-3 | - | TGTGCCATCAGTGACGGCAGGGGAGCTTTCTTT | CAISDGRGAFF
TRBJ1-1 | few | TRBV6-1 | - | TGTGCCAGTTTATCAACTAGGAGGGGTGACACTGAAGCTTTCTTT | CASLSTRRGDTEAFF
TRBJ1-2 | - | TRBV29-1 | - | TGCAGCGTTAGTTACTCTAACTATGGCTACACCTTC | CSVSYSNYGYTF
TRBJ1-5 | few | TRBV6-1 | - | TGTGCCAGCAGTGAAGGACAGGTGAATCAGCCCCAGCATTTT | CASSEGQVNQPQHF
TRBJ2-5 | - | TRBV20-1 | - | TGCAGTGCCGTGACCTTCCAAGAGACCCAGTACTTC | CSAVTFQETQYF
TRBJ1-3 | few | TRBV7-6 | - | TGTGCCAGCAGCTACCGGGACGGCTCTGGAAACACCATATATTTT | CASSYRDGSGNTIYF
TRBJ1-1 | many | TRBV2 | - | TGTGCCAGCATCAAGAACACTGAAGCTTTCTTT | CASIKNTEAFF